This T cell receptor (beta chain) is from a study of shared clonotypes between healthy human individuals. Some clones are missing from TCRdb's copy, which holds only in-frame ones; the method was immunoSEQ multiplex PCR. The sample lists about 2 million clones, roughly 94% occurring once. Losses at the gene ends were 1 base for V and 7 bases for J; bases not matched to a gene: 3. The CDR3 has 15 residues. The germline V gene encodes CDR1 MNHNS and CDR2 SASEGT. A CD45RA+ naive subset and a CD45RA-negative memory subset were split from CD4+ cells. This sequence joins TRBV6-1 and TRBJ1-6, with 8 bases that match TRBD1. The TCR originated in a man aged 18 to 30 in good health. The sequenced sample consisted of naive CD4+ T cells sorted from blood. Indicated subset: CD45RA+ positively selected. This chain's CDR3 is CASSEEAGGNSPLHF. In DNA form, the CDR3 reads TGTGCCAGCAGTGAAGAGGCAGGGGGCAATTCACCCCTCCACTTT.